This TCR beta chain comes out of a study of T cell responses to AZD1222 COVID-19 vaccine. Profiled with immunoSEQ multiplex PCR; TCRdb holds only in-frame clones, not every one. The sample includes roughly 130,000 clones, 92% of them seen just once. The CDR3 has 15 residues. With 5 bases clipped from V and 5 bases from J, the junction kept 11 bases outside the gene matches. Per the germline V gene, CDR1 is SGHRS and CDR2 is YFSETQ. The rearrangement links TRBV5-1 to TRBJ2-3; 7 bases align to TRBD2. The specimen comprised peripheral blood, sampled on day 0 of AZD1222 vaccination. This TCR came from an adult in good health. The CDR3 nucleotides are TGCGCCAGCAGTATAGGCGGGAGAGGGGTAGATACGCAGTATTTT. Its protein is CASSIGGRGVDTQYF.